The rows below give T cell receptor beta chains drawn from one sample of a study of cytomegalovirus exposure and HLA in healthy donors. Only in-frame clones appear in the TCRdb table, and some are missing; sequencing was by immunoSEQ multiplex PCR. The profile covers about 95,000 clones, with about 81% appearing a single time and approximately 11% taken by the ten largest. The specimen was PBMCs. The receptors derive from a man aged 18-30 years in good health and CMV-seropositive. CDR3s include the opening cysteine and the closing phenylalanine or tryptophan. A D gene is named only where the DNA matches it firmly. Clone size appears in some rows only: once, few, many, or a class for an expanded clone.

clone_size j_call v_call d_call cdr3_nt cdr3_aa
. TRBJ1-1 TRBV6-1 . TGTGCCAGCAGTGAAGAGGGGCGGGGTACTGAAGCTTTCTTT CASSEEGRGTEAFF
. TRBJ1-2 TRBV16 TRBD1 TGTGCCAGCAGCCCGACCGGGACAGGGGAAGGCTACACCTTC CASSPTGTGEGYTF
. TRBJ2-7 TRBV5-5 TRBD2 TGTGCCAGCAGCCCACTAACGGGGGGATCCTACGAGCAGTACTTC CASSPLTGGSYEQYF
. TRBJ2-1 TRBV6-6 . TGTGCCAGCAGGCCAGGGGTGAGCTCCTACAATGAGCAGTTCTTC CASRPGVSSYNEQFF
. TRBJ2-3 TRBV6-5 . TGTGCCAGCAGTCGTGCTCGGGCAGATACGCAGTATTTT CASSRARADTQYF
few TRBJ1-5 TRBV6-1 . TGTGCCAGCAGGGAGGGACGTAATAGCAATCAGCCCCAGCATTTT CASREGRNSNQPQHF
. TRBJ2-7 TRBV7-8 . TGTGCCAGCAGCCCTGCCAGGGACGAGCAGTACTTC CASSPARDEQYF
. TRBJ2-7 TRBV6-1 TRBD1 TGTGCCAGCAGCCCACAGGGGGCGAGCTACGAGCAGTACTTC CASSPQGASYEQYF
once TRBJ2-1 TRBV5-4 . TGTGCCAGCAGCTTCGGTGGTGAGCAGTTCTTC CASSFGGEQFF
. TRBJ1-1 TRBV11-2 . TGTGCCAGCAGCTTAGATCCGGGGGGCTTTGACACTGAAGCCTTCTTT CASSLDPGGFDTEAFF
. TRBJ1-2 TRBV6-6 . TGTGCCAGCACCCAAGACGGAGCCTCTTATGGCTACACCTTC CASTQDGASYGYTF
few TRBJ2-1 TRBV6-1 TRBD1 TGTGCCGGCAAAGGAGGACAGGGATACAATGAGCAGTTCTTC CAGKGGQGYNEQFF
. TRBJ1-6 TRBV7-3 . TGTGCCAGCAGCTTAAACGGTTCACCCCTCCACTTT CASSLNGSPLHF
. TRBJ1-5 TRBV28 TRBD1 TGTGCCAGCAGTCGACAGGGGATGGAGCCCCAGCATTTT CASSRQGMEPQHF
. TRBJ1-3 TRBV27 . TGTGCCAGCCCTCTTCGGACAGCACGCTCTGGAAACACCATATATTTT CASPLRTARSGNTIYF
. TRBJ1-3 TRBV9 . TGTGCCAGCAGCGCGGGCTCTGGAAACACCATATATTTT CASSAGSGNTIYF
. TRBJ2-1 TRBV28 . TGTGCCAGCAGTTCACGTGTCCCCCCTAACAATGAGCAGTTCTTC CASSSRVPPNNEQFF
. TRBJ1-6 TRBV30 . TGTGCCTGGAGTAGAGAGAACCATTCACCCCTCCACTTT CAWSRENHSPLHF
. TRBJ2-7 TRBV7-8 TRBD1 TGTGCCAGCAGCTCCCCGGGACAGACCACCTACGAGCAGTACTTC CASSSPGQTTYEQYF
. TRBJ2-3 TRBV11-2 TRBD2 TGTGCCAGCAGTCAGTCGGCGGGGGGGCCTACAGATACGCAGTATTTT CASSQSAGGPTDTQYF
. TRBJ2-2 TRBV5-1 . TGCGCCAGCAGTTTATCGGGACAGAACACCGGGGAGCTGTTTTTT CASSLSGQNTGELFF
. TRBJ2-2 TRBV5-1 TRBD2 TGCGCCAGCAGCTTGGCGGCGGGGGTGTCCGGGGAGCTGTTTTTT CASSLAAGVSGELFF
. TRBJ1-6 TRBV10-3 TRBD1 TGTGCCATCCAGGGGGCGGATAATTCACCCCTCCACTTT CAIQGADNSPLHF
. TRBJ1-5 TRBV27 . TGTGCCAGCAGTATCTCCAGGGATCAGCCCCAGCATTTT CASSISRDQPQHF
. TRBJ2-5 TRBV30 TRBD1 TGTGCCTGGAGTGGAAAGGGGGCCATACAAGAGACCCAGTACTTC CAWSGKGAIQETQYF
. TRBJ1-6 TRBV30 . TGTGCCTGGAGTCAGGACAGTCGGGCACCCCTCCACTTT CAWSQDSRAPLHF
. TRBJ2-3 TRBV29-1 TRBD2 TGCAGCGTTGTAGCAGCGGGGGGATTCACAGATACGCAGTATTTT CSVVAAGGFTDTQYF
. TRBJ2-6 TRBV4-1 . TGCGCCAGCAGCCCCCATCTAAATACTGGGGCCAACGTCCTGACTTTC CASSPHLNTGANVLTF
few TRBJ2-5 TRBV5-4 . TGTGCCAGCAGCTTGGTCCAGACTAGCCAAGAGACCCAGTACTTC CASSLVQTSQETQYF
. TRBJ2-7 TRBV25-1 TRBD1 TGTGCCAGCAGTGATGCCCGACAGGGGGCGATTTCAGGCGAGCAGTACTTC CASSDARQGAISGEQYF
. TRBJ1-3 TRBV19 . TGTGCCAGTAGTATTCAGGGCGAGGCTGGAAACACCATATATTTT CASSIQGEAGNTIYF
. TRBJ2-4 TRBV13 . TGTGCCAGCAGCTTAGGGGGCCGAGACATTCAGTACTTC CASSLGGRDIQYF
. TRBJ1-1 TRBV7-8 TRBD1 TGTGCCAGCAGCTCCCCAGGGGGCCTCACTGAAGCTTTCTTT CASSSPGGLTEAFF
. TRBJ2-7 TRBV19 . TGTGCCAGTAGTTCCAGGCTTAACTACGAGCAGTACTTC CASSSRLNYEQYF
. TRBJ2-1 TRBV4-1 TRBD1 TGCGCCAGCAGCTACGGGACAGGGATCAATGAGCAGTTCTTC CASSYGTGINEQFF
. TRBJ2-5 TRBV5-1 . TGCGCCAGCAGCTTGGTGACTACCCAGAGTGGGACCCAGTACTTC CASSLVTTQSGTQYF
. TRBJ2-2 TRBV9 . TGTGCCAGCAGCGTACTCTGGGGACAGAACACCGGGGAGCTGTTTTTT CASSVLWGQNTGELFF
. TRBJ2-7 TRBV5-1 TRBD2 TGCGCCAGCAGCTTACTAGCGGGGGTTTCCTACGAGCAGTACTTC CASSLLAGVSYEQYF
few TRBJ1-4 TRBV6-1 TRBD1 TGTGCCAGCAGTCGGACAGGGGCAAATGAAAAACTGTTTTTT CASSRTGANEKLFF
. TRBJ2-7 TRBV5-1 TRBD1 TGCGCCAGCAGAAGGAGGACAGGCTCCTACGAGCAGTACTTC CASRRRTGSYEQYF